The T cell receptor (beta chain) described here comes from a study of blood T cell repertoires in COVID-19. There are 16 residues in the CDR3. Trimming cost V 1 base and J 0 bases; bases outside gene matches: 6. The germline V gene has CDR1 LGHDT and CDR2 YNNKEL (reference sequence). Libraries were prepared by immunoSEQ multiplex PCR; TCRdb keeps only in-frame clonotypes and omits some of them. The repertoire has 100,000 to 150,000 clones, 86% of them found once; the top ten carry 9.5% to 12%. The chain carries TRBV3-1 (or the pseudogene TRBV3-2) and TRBJ2-7; 7 bases are a match to TRBD2. This TCR derives from a woman between 65 and 79 years old with COVID-19, enrolled during active disease. The sample comprised peripheral blood. The CDR3 DNA reads TGTGCCAGCAGCCAAGGTGCCGGGGGGTCCTCCTACGAGCAGTACTTC. Protein: CASSQGAGGSSYEQYF.